A selection of T cell receptor beta chains follows, all from one sample in a study of blood T cell repertoires in COVID-19. Sequencing was performed with immunoSEQ multiplex PCR; in TCRdb, only in-frame clones are kept and a portion is missing. The sample comprises roughly 190,000 clones, roughly 80% of which are singletons, and about an eighth rests with the top ten. Material for sequencing was peripheral blood. The origin of the receptors is a woman in her 50s with acute or convalescent COVID-19. CDR3s include the opening cysteine and the closing phenylalanine or tryptophan. D genes are given only for firm matches. Not every row has a clone size; where given, it reads once, few, many or a size class.

D: .; size: once; V: TRBV7-6; J: TRBJ1-4; DNA: TGTGCCAGCAGCCAGTGGGCAGGAACTAATGAAAAACTGTTTTTT; CDR3: CASSQWAGTNEKLFF
D: .; size: .; V: TRBV5-4; J: TRBJ1-2; DNA: TGTGCCAGCAGCCTTAACTATGGCTACACCTTC; CDR3: CASSLNYGYTF
D: TRBD1; size: few; V: TRBV10-2; J: TRBJ2-7; DNA: TGCGCCAGCAGTGAGCCGGGGACAGGGATCTTCGAGCAGTACTTC; CDR3: CASSEPGTGIFEQYF
D: TRBD1; size: few; V: TRBV6-6; J: TRBJ2-7; DNA: TGTGCCAGCAAAACCGGGACAGGGGCCTACGAGCAGTACTTC; CDR3: CASKTGTGAYEQYF
D: .; size: .; V: TRBV30; J: TRBJ2-1; DNA: TGTGCCTGGAGTGTACTTACAGGGTTCAATGAGCAGTTCTTC; CDR3: CAWSVLTGFNEQFF
D: TRBD1; size: .; V: TRBV28; J: TRBJ1-4; DNA: TGTGCCAGCAGTTTTTTCACAGGGGTGACTAATGAAAAACTGTTTTTT; CDR3: CASSFFTGVTNEKLFF
D: .; size: .; V: TRBV13; J: TRBJ1-3; DNA: TGTGCCAGCAGCTCTACTGGAAACACCATATATTTT; CDR3: CASSSTGNTIYF
D: TRBD1; size: few; V: TRBV10-2; J: TRBJ2-7; DNA: TGCGCCAGCAGAGGGGGCCTCTCCTACGAGCAGTACTTC; CDR3: CASRGGLSYEQYF
D: .; size: .; V: TRBV20-1; J: TRBJ1-1; DNA: TGCAGTGTTACGGGGAACAAAGAAGCTTTCTTT; CDR3: CSVTGNKEAFF
D: .; size: .; V: TRBV6-5; J: TRBJ1-2; DNA: TGTGCCACTCACATGGGGGGGTATGGCTACACCTTC; CDR3: CATHMGGYGYTF
D: .; size: .; V: TRBV4-1; J: TRBJ1-1; DNA: TGCGCCAGCAGGATGGAGGGGAACACTGAAGCTTTCTTT; CDR3: CASRMEGNTEAFF
D: .; size: .; V: TRBV3-1/TRBV3-2; J: TRBJ1-1; DNA: TGTGCCAGCAGCCAGACAGTAACCGCCACTGAAGCTTTCTTT; CDR3: CASSQTVTATEAFF
D: .; size: .; V: TRBV6-5; J: TRBJ1-1; DNA: TGTGCCAGCAGTTTCCCCCGACAGGAAGCTTTCTTT; CDR3: CASSFPRQEAFF
D: TRBD2; size: .; V: TRBV2; J: TRBJ2-7; DNA: TGTGCCAGCAGGGCTCTAGCGGGAGGGACCTACGAGCAGTACTTC; CDR3: CASRALAGGTYEQYF
D: .; size: .; V: TRBV3-1/TRBV3-2; J: TRBJ1-3; DNA: TGTGCCAGCAGCCAAGCAGGATTCAATTCTGGAAACACCATATATTTT; CDR3: CASSQAGFNSGNTIYF
D: TRBD1; size: .; V: TRBV28; J: TRBJ1-2; DNA: TGTGCCAGCAGCAACCCCGGGACAGGGAACTATGGCTACACCTTC; CDR3: CASSNPGTGNYGYTF
D: .; size: .; V: TRBV15; J: TRBJ2-2; DNA: TGTGCCACCAGGGGGCAACTCAACACCGGGGAGCTGTTTTTT; CDR3: CATRGQLNTGELFF
D: .; size: .; V: TRBV7-9; J: TRBJ2-7; DNA: TGTGCCAGCAGCTTAGTTTCGTACGAGCAGTACTTC; CDR3: CASSLVSYEQYF
D: .; size: .; V: TRBV5-6; J: TRBJ1-5; DNA: TGTGCCAGCAGCTTATTATCGGGTGGGTATAGCAATCAGCCCCAGCATTTT; CDR3: CASSLLSGGYSNQPQHF
D: TRBD1; size: .; V: TRBV30; J: TRBJ2-2; DNA: TGTGCCTGGAGTCCGAGGGACAGGTTCACCGGGGAGCTGTTTTTT; CDR3: CAWSPRDRFTGELFF
D: .; size: .; V: TRBV3-1/TRBV3-2; J: TRBJ2-7; DNA: TGTGCCAGCAGCCATCATAGAGGACAGAACTACGAGCAGTACTTC; CDR3: CASSHHRGQNYEQYF
D: .; size: .; V: TRBV6-1; J: TRBJ1-5; DNA: TGTGCCAGCAGTGAAATGGGAGGTGCTCAGAATCAGCCCCAGCATTTT; CDR3: CASSEMGGAQNQPQHF
D: .; size: .; V: TRBV5-5; J: TRBJ2-2; DNA: TGTGCCAGCAGCCGCCGGGGACTTTCTAACACCGGGGAGCTGTTTTTT; CDR3: CASSRRGLSNTGELFF
D: TRBD1; size: few; V: TRBV3-1/TRBV3-2; J: TRBJ1-3; DNA: TGTGCCAGCAGCCAACCTTATACAGGGGGCGAGGACACCATATATTTT; CDR3: CASSQPYTGGEDTIYF
D: TRBD2; size: .; V: TRBV4-2; J: TRBJ2-2; DNA: TGTGCCAGCAGCCAAGATCGAACTAGCGGGGCGGCCGGGGAGCTGTTTTTT; CDR3: CASSQDRTSGAAGELFF
D: TRBD1; size: .; V: TRBV19; J: TRBJ1-1; DNA: TGTGCCAGTAGTCACCAGGGGGAAGGCACTGAAGCTTTCTTT; CDR3: CASSHQGEGTEAFF
D: TRBD1; size: .; V: TRBV11-3; J: TRBJ2-1; DNA: TGTGCCAGCAGCCCACGGGACAGTTCCAATGAGCAGTTCTTC; CDR3: CASSPRDSSNEQFF
D: TRBD1; size: .; V: TRBV24-1; J: TRBJ2-1; DNA: TGTGCCACCAGTGCCTGGGGGGGACAGGGGTCAAATGAGCAGTTCTTC; CDR3: CATSAWGGQGSNEQFF
D: TRBD1; size: .; V: TRBV11-2; J: TRBJ1-6; DNA: TGTGCCAGCAGTCTCACCGGGACAGGGGGTCCCGATTCACCCCTCCACTTT; CDR3: CASSLTGTGGPDSPLHF
D: .; size: few; V: TRBV6-6; J: TRBJ1-2; DNA: TGTGCCAGCAGTCCAGGGTTAAACTATGGCTACACCTTC; CDR3: CASSPGLNYGYTF
D: TRBD2; size: many; V: TRBV20-1; J: TRBJ2-3; DNA: TGCAGTGCTAGTATTCGCGGGAGGTATAGAGATACGCAGTATTTT; CDR3: CSASIRGRYRDTQYF
D: TRBD2; size: .; V: TRBV6-4; J: TRBJ2-3; DNA: TGTGCCAGCGGAAGCGGGAGGGCCGGCACAGATACGCAGTATTTT; CDR3: CASGSGRAGTDTQYF
D: .; size: .; V: TRBV7-6; J: TRBJ2-1; DNA: TGTGCCAGCAGCCCCCGGAGGGCCTCGGTCAATGAGCAGTTCTTC; CDR3: CASSPRRASVNEQFF
D: TRBD1; size: .; V: TRBV5-6; J: TRBJ1-2; DNA: TGTGCCAGCGGCCGGGACAGTCTTGGCTACACCTTC; CDR3: CASGRDSLGYTF
D: .; size: .; V: TRBV5-8; J: TRBJ1-2; DNA: TGTGCCAGCAGCCCCGTCCGGGACATCAGGGGCTACACCTTC; CDR3: CASSPVRDIRGYTF
D: .; size: once; V: TRBV5-1; J: TRBJ2-6; DNA: TGCGCCAGCAGCGTACAGGGATCCTCTGGGGCCAACGTCCTGACTTTC; CDR3: CASSVQGSSGANVLTF
D: .; size: once; V: TRBV30; J: TRBJ2-7; DNA: TGTGCCTGGAGTAGTAGCTACGAGCAGTACTTC; CDR3: CAWSSSYEQYF
D: .; size: .; V: TRBV5-6; J: TRBJ2-1; DNA: TGTGCCAGCAGCTTGGTAGGGGGTAAGGTATACAATGAGCAGTTCTTC; CDR3: CASSLVGGKVYNEQFF
D: TRBD1; size: .; V: TRBV19; J: TRBJ1-1; DNA: TGTGCCAGTAGGGAATGGACAGGCGAGAACACTGAAGCTTTCTTT; CDR3: CASREWTGENTEAFF
D: .; size: .; V: TRBV9; J: TRBJ2-1; DNA: TGTGCCAGCAGCCCCAGGCCGCAAAGCTCCTACAATGAGCAGTTCTTC; CDR3: CASSPRPQSSYNEQFF
D: .; size: .; V: TRBV30; J: TRBJ1-5; DNA: TGTGCCTGGAGTGTAAGAGGTGGTCAGCCCCAGCATTTT; CDR3: CAWSVRGGQPQHF
D: .; size: .; V: TRBV18; J: TRBJ2-1; DNA: TGTGCCAGCTCTGGGCTATCCTACAATGAGCAGTTCTTC; CDR3: CASSGLSYNEQFF
D: TRBD1; size: once; V: TRBV9; J: TRBJ1-1; DNA: TGTGCCAGCAGCCTAGGGGGCGCGAACACTGAAGCTTTCTTT; CDR3: CASSLGGANTEAFF
D: .; size: .; V: TRBV19; J: TRBJ1-1; DNA: TGTGCCAGTAGTATAGCGGCGGCGGAGGTTGTTGAAGCTTTCTTT; CDR3: CASSIAAAEVVEAFF
D: TRBD1; size: .; V: TRBV5-8; J: TRBJ1-6; DNA: TGTGCCAGCAGCGTCGGGACAGGAGCAAATTCACCCCTCCACTTT; CDR3: CASSVGTGANSPLHF
D: TRBD1; size: .; V: TRBV5-1; J: TRBJ1-1; DNA: TGCGCCAGCAGCTGGGGCGGCAGGGGGTATAGCGTATTGAGGTCGTTT; CDR3: CASSWGGRGYSVLRSF
D: TRBD2; size: .; V: TRBV5-6; J: TRBJ2-3; DNA: TGTGCCAGCAGCTTGGAACTAGCGGGGGCCCTCACAGATACGCAGTATTTT; CDR3: CASSLELAGALTDTQYF
D: .; size: many; V: TRBV23-1; J: TRBJ2-2; DNA: TGCGCCAGCAGTCACCCCTGGAGGATTAAGGGCGGGGAGCTGTTTTTT; CDR3: CASSHPWRIKGGELFF
D: .; size: once; V: TRBV14; J: TRBJ2-7; DNA: TGTGCCAGCAGCCGCGGGGGCTTGTCCTACGAGCAGTACTTC; CDR3: CASSRGGLSYEQYF